Listed below are T cell receptor beta chains from one sample, sequenced in a study of blood T cells in healthy people across ages. Using its own MiXCR run on the 5' RACE reads, TCRdb lists one record per CDR3 protein. The sample includes some 1,800,000 distinct CDR3 sequences, around 40% seen only once; the top ten take roughly 23%. The source material was blood. All receptors come from a human donor in good health. Both conserved end residues are part of each CDR3. A D gene is named only where the DNA matches it firmly. For some rows the clone size is stated as once, few or many, or as a class when expanded; others skip it.

NA	TRBV5-5	TRBJ2-5	17	NA	TGTGCCAGCAGCTTGGCCTATACACAGACACTTCGAGAGACCCAGTACTTC	CASSLAYTQTLRETQYF
NA	TRBV7-8	TRBJ2-5	14	NA	TGTGCCAGCAGTCACCGAAGCGGACAAGAGACCCAGTACTTC	CASSHRSGQETQYF
NA	TRBV4-1	TRBJ2-7	15	few	TGCGCCAGCAGCCAGGTCGGGATTCCGACCTACGAGCAGTACTTC	CASSQVGIPTYEQYF
NA	TRBV25-1	TRBJ1-5	13	once	TGTGCCAGCAGTGGTGGGGGCCCTCAGCCCCAGCATTTT	CASSGGGPQPQHF
NA	TRBV20-1	TRBJ2-7	12	NA	TGCAGTGCTTCCCAAGCGGACTACGAGCAGTACTTC	CSASQADYEQYF
TRBD2	TRBV4-2	TRBJ2-5	22	NA	TGTGCCAGCAGCCAAGATCCCGCCAGGGGACAGTTGAGCGGGGGGGTTTGGGAGACCCAGTACTTC	CASSQDPARGQLSGGVWETQYF
TRBD1	TRBV4-1	TRBJ1-2	15	NA	TGCGCCAGCAGCCAAACACAGGGGGCTAGCTATGGCTACACCTTC	CASSQTQGASYGYTF
NA	TRBV12-3/TRBV12-4	TRBJ2-1	13	once	TGTGCCAGCAGGAAAGCTCTGAGGGTTGAGCAGTTCTTC	CASRKALRVEQFF
NA	TRBV6-2/TRBV6-3	TRBJ1-5	15	few	TGTGCCAGCAGTCCAGTAGAAATTCGCAATCAGCCCCAGCATTTT	CASSPVEIRNQPQHF
TRBD1	TRBV6-5	TRBJ1-4	16	NA	TGTGCCAGCAGTTACATGGGACAGGGGCGCGATGAAAAACTGTTTTTT	CASSYMGQGRDEKLFF
NA	TRBV27	TRBJ1-2	13	few	TGTGCCAGCGCCGGTGGAGGGGCCTATGGCTACACCTTC	CASAGGGAYGYTF
NA	TRBV7-2	TRBJ2-1	15	NA	TGTGCCAGCAGCTTAGCCCCTCTGGTTTACAATGAGCAGTTCTTC	CASSLAPLVYNEQFF
TRBD1	TRBV6-5	TRBJ2-7	14	NA	TGTGCCAGCAAACCGACAGGGGGTGCTTACGAGCAGTACTTC	CASKPTGGAYEQYF
TRBD2	TRBV4-2	TRBJ2-7	13	NA	TGTGCCAGCAGTACTAGCGGGGTTTACGAGCAGTACTTC	CASSTSGVYEQYF
TRBD1	TRBV29-1	TRBJ2-7	15	few	TGCAGCGTTGTGTCCGGGACAGGGAAGGGCTACGAGCAGTACTTC	CSVVSGTGKGYEQYF
NA	TRBV7-9	TRBJ2-7	15	NA	TGTGCCAGCAGCTTAGCGACAGCCGCCCTTTACGAGCAGTACTTC	CASSLATAALYEQYF
TRBD2	TRBV28	TRBJ2-5	15	NA	TGTGCCAGCAGTCCCCCGGTAGCGGGGGGGCGAGAGCAGTACTTC	CASSPPVAGGREQYF
NA	TRBV20-1	TRBJ2-5	13	few	TGCAGTGCTAGACCCACAGGGTCCGAGACCCAGTACTTC	CSARPTGSETQYF
TRBD1	TRBV7-2	TRBJ2-3	15	once	TGTGCCAGCAGCTTGACAGGGGACATTGTGGATACGCGGTATTTT	CASSLTGDIVDTRYF
NA	TRBV7-2	TRBJ2-3	15	NA	TGTGTCAGCAGCTTAGGGCAGCTACGCACAGATACGCAGTATTTT	CVSSLGQLRTDTQYF
NA	TRBV10-3	TRBJ2-3	13	few	TGTGCCATCACAACACCCCCCACAGATACGCAGTATTTT	CAITTPPTDTQYF
NA	TRBV20-1	TRBJ2-1	16	many	TGCAGTGCTCAGAATGGGTTGGGGTCCTCCTACAATGAGCAGTTCTTC	CSAQNGLGSSYNEQFF
NA	TRBV10-3	TRBJ2-3	14	NA	TGTGCCGTCAGTGGGGACTTAGGCACAGATACGCAGTATTTT	CAVSGDLGTDTQYF
NA	TRBV29-1	TRBJ2-3	15	NA	TGCAGCGTTGATAGGGGAGGGGGTCTTTTGGATACGCAGTATTTT	CSVDRGGGLLDTQYF
TRBD1	TRBV4-3	TRBJ2-7	16	NA	TGCGCCAGCAGCCAACGGACAGGGGTTAGCTCCTACGAGCAGTACTTC	CASSQRTGVSSYEQYF
NA	TRBV12-3/TRBV12-4	TRBJ1-1	12	NA	TGTGCCAGCACCCCGGGTGGCGGTGAAGCTTTCTTT	CASTPGGGEAFF
NA	TRBV12-3/TRBV12-4	TRBJ2-2	14	once	TGTGCCAGCAGTTTAGAGCCGGACACCGGGGAGCTGTTTTTT	CASSLEPDTGELFF
NA	TRBV7-6	TRBJ2-1	13	NA	TGTGCCAGCAGCGGGCCTGGGGGGAGGCAACAGTTCTTC	CASSGPGGRQQFF
NA	TRBV7-3	TRBJ1-5	13	few	TGTGCCAGCAGCCAACTCCCGGGTCAGCCCCAGCATTTT	CASSQLPGQPQHF
NA	TRBV19	TRBJ2-7	14	NA	TGTGCCAGTAGTACCTATAAAGACACCTACGAGCAGTACTTC	CASSTYKDTYEQYF
NA	TRBV5-5	TRBJ2-6	17	few	TGTGCCAGCAGCCGCCTGGGGATGAGCTCTGGGGCCAACGTCCTGACTTTC	CASSRLGMSSGANVLTF
TRBD1	TRBV7-9	TRBJ2-1	15	NA	TGTGCCAGCAGCTCGACAGGGCCCACCTACAATGAGCAGTTCTTC	CASSSTGPTYNEQFF
NA	TRBV7-2	TRBJ2-7	13	NA	TGTGCCAGCACCCGAGGGGTGGGAGGAGAGCAGTACTTC	CASTRGVGGEQYF
NA	TRBV5-1	TRBJ1-2	12	NA	TGCGCCAGCACCGATGGGGCCTATGGCTACACCTTC	CASTDGAYGYTF